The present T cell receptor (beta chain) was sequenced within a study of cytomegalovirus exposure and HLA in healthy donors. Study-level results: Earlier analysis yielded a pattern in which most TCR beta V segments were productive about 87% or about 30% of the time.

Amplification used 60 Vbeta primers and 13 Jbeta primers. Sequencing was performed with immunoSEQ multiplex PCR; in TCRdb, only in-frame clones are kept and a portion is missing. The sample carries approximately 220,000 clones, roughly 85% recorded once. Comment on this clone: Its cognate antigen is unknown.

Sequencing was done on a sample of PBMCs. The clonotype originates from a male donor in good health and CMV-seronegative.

This chain's CDR3 is CASRLGQGAASGRPSSYNEQFF. CDR3 DNA sequence: TGTGCCAGCAGACTCGGACAGGGGGCAGCTAGCGGGAGGCCCAGCTCCTACAATGAGCAGTTCTTC. The chain joins TRBV28 to TRBJ2-1, with D perhaps being TRBD1 or TRBD2 (11 bases each). Germline V gene sequence: CDR1 MDHEN, CDR2 SYDVKM. CDR3 length equals 22 residues. V lost 6 bases and J 0 bases, leaving 33 bases between the germline ends.